The 17 T cell receptor beta chains below all came from one sample that was sequenced in a study of response to subunit inactivated influenza vaccine. One entry per CDR3 protein, called by TCRdb with MiXCR from the RT-PCR reads. This sample has a few hundred thousand distinct CDR3 sequences, with less than 15% found just once. Sequenced here: PBMCs from blood, sampled about 11 days after vaccination. These receptors all come from a man aged 50 or older who received an inactivated influenza vaccine.

This chain uses TRBV10-3 with TRBJ2-7, with D possibly being TRBD1 or TRBD2 (5 bases each). Germline CDR1 ENHRY, CDR2 SYGVKD. This CDR3 has 14 residues. With 2 bases removed from V and 6 bases from J, the gap between germline ends came to 14 bases. The CDR3 bases are TGTGCCATCAGTGAGATTCGCGGGCAGGGCGAGCAGTACTTC. Encoded protein: CAISEIRGQGEQYF.

This chain links TRBV9 with TRBJ1-1, with D unresolved. V was trimmed by 3 bases and J by 5 bases, leaving 8 bases between them. The CDR3 runs 12 residues. Germline CDR1 and CDR2: SGDLS and YYNGEE. The CDR3 region has the DNA TGTGCCAGCAGCGGAATAGAGACTGAAGCTTTCTTT. Translating it yields CASSGIETEAFF.

The chain couples TRBV18 to TRBJ1-4; D unclear. Germline CDR1 KGHSH, CDR2 LQKENI. The CDR3 spans 17 residues. V was clipped by 3 bases and J by 0 bases, with 14 bases between them. The CDR3 loop reads CASSPQLPKATNEKLFF. The CDR3 DNA follows: TGTGCCAGCTCACCCCAATTACCTAAGGCAACTAATGAAAAACTGTTTTTT.

This chain connects TRBV6-1 to TRBJ2-1, with a possible D match to TRBD1 (6 bases). This CDR3 is 14 amino acids long. Germline V CDR1 and CDR2: MNHNS, SASEGT. V was trimmed by 6 bases and J by 7 bases, leaving 16 bases between them. CDR3 amino acids: CASSFMGAGNEQFF. For the CDR3, the DNA is TGTGCCAGCAGCTTTATGGGGGCTGGGAATGAGCAGTTCTTC.

The V call is TRBV6-1, the J call TRBJ2-2; 7 bases are a match to TRBD1. The V gene's germline CDR1 is MNHNS and CDR2 SASEGT. Germline trimming cut 7 bases from V and 5 bases from J; bases unmatched to any gene: 7. This CDR3 has 14 residues. The CDR3 protein is CASNPTGQTGELFF. The CDR3, as DNA: TGTGCCAGCAATCCGACAGGGCAAACCGGGGAGCTGTTTTTT.

The rearrangement uses TRBV6-1 and TRBJ1-1; D is unresolved. CDR1 and CDR2 (germline): MNHNS, SASEGT. V lost 5 bases, J lost 1 base, and 17 bases lay in between. This CDR3 comprises 16 residues. CDR3 DNA: TGTGCCAGCAGTCCCTCCCGCCGGGGAGCGAACACTGAAGCTTTCTTT. This sequence encodes CASSPSRRGANTEAFF.

A few counts support this clonotype. V usage is TRBV7-2 and J usage is TRBJ2-7; unclear D gene. The CDR3 runs to 14 residues. Germline V CDR1 and CDR2: SGHTA, FQGNSA. Trimming left V 1 base short and J 3 bases short, with 10 bases between. CDR3 nucleotide sequence: TGTGCCAGCAGCTTAGTCATGGGCTTCTACGAGCAGTACTTC. Its translation: CASSLVMGFYEQYF.

This chain uses TRBV18 with TRBJ1-5; no reliable D call. Trimming removed 2 bases at V and 5 bases at J, with 7 bases between. Germline V lookup: CDR1 KGHSH, CDR2 LQKENI. This CDR3 has 13 amino acids. CDR3 DNA: TGTGCCAGCTCACCAACAAGGGATCAGCCCCAGCATTTT. This sequence encodes CASSPTRDQPQHF. The full variable domain, with the rest looked up from reference TRBV18 and TRBJ1-5, is NAGVMQNPRHLVRRRGQEARLRCSPMKGHSHVYWYRQLPEEGLKFMVYLQKENIIDESGMPKERFSAEFPKEGPSILRIQQVVRGDSAAYFCASSPTRDQPQHFGDGTRLSIL.

The chain couples TRBV2 to TRBJ1-2; possibly TRBD1 for D (6 bases). CDR1 is SNHLY and CDR2 is FYNNEI in the germline V gene. The V end lost 3 bases, the J end lost 3 bases, and 8 bases lay between the germline ends. The CDR3 sequence is 13 residues long. CDR3 sequence (DNA): TGTGCCAGCAGTGATCCAGGGGACTATGGCTACACCTTC. This gives the protein CASSDPGDYGYTF.

The chain links TRBV7-6 to TRBJ2-3; TRBD1 is a possible D gene (6 bases). Trimming left V 4 bases short and J 3 bases short, with 17 bases between. Germline values: CDR1 SGHVS, CDR2 FNYEAQ. CDR3 size: 16 residues. The CDR3 is CASSSFRTEETDTQYF. The CDR3 nucleotides are TGTGCCAGCAGCTCATTCCGGACAGAAGAGACAGATACGCAGTATTTT.

J is TRBJ2-7 and V is TRBV20-1; TRBD2 matches 8 bases. Germline trimming cut 5 bases from V and 3 bases from J; bases unmatched to any gene: 6. The CDR3 runs to 13 residues. Germline V gene data show CDR1 as DFQATT and CDR2 as SNEGSKA (reference sequence). DNA of the CDR3: TGCAGTGCTGACCTTAGCGGGGACTACGAGCAGTACTTC. This gives the protein CSADLSGDYEQYF.

The table lists this clonotype with many counts. V and J are TRBV29-1 and TRBJ1-1, with D possibly TRBD1 on 5 matching bases. The germline CDR1 and CDR2 sequences are SQVTM and ANQGSEA. The V gene lost 8 bases and the J gene lost 8 bases, with 18 bases spanning the gap. This CDR3 has 12 amino acids. The CDR3 DNA follows: TGCAGCTTTACTATGGGACGTGTGGAAGCTTTCTTT. Translating it yields CSFTMGRVEAFF.

The V call is TRBV2, the J call TRBJ2-5, with D perhaps matching TRBD1 or TRBD2 (5 bases each). This CDR3 is built from 13 residues. The V and J ends lost 3 bases and 3 bases respectively, with 8 bases between them. Looked up from germline, CDR1 is SNHLY and CDR2 is FYNNEI. The CDR3 sequence is CASSEGTEETQYF. CDR3 in DNA: TGTGCCAGCAGTGAGGGGACGGAAGAGACCCAGTACTTC.

The CDR3 nucleotides are TGTGCCAGTGGGACTAGCGGGAGTTCAGGGGAGCTGTTTTTT. Protein: CASGTSGSSGELFF. This rearrangement joins TRBV6-1 to TRBJ2-2; 14 positions agree with TRBD2. CDR3 length: 14 residues. Germline V lookup: CDR1 MNHNS, CDR2 SASEGT. The V segment lost 9 bases and the J segment 8 bases; nucleotides outside the gene matches: 5.

V is TRBV4-3 and J is TRBJ2-1; 11 positions agree with TRBD2. Germline trimming cut 4 bases from V and 0 bases from J; bases unmatched to any gene: 11. CDR1 is LGHNA, CDR2 YSLEER, per germline. The CDR3 has 19 amino acids. Here the CDR3 DNA reads TGCGCCAGCAGCCCCGCGTCACTAGCGGGAGCGAGCTCCTACAATGAGCAGTTCTTC. This sequence encodes CASSPASLAGASSYNEQFF.

The rearrangement links TRBV12-3 or TRBV12-4 to TRBJ1-3; 7 bases fit TRBD1. The CDR3 consists of 14 residues. V lost 6 bases, J lost 0 bases, and 2 bases stayed unmatched. In DNA form, the CDR3 reads TGTGCCAGCAGAGGGACAGCCTCTGGAAACACCATATATTTT. This translates into CASRGTASGNTIYF.

The CDR3 nucleotides read TGTGCCAGCAGTTACTTGGGACGGGCCGCAGCTAACTATGGCTACACCTTC. Protein product: CASSYLGRAAANYGYTF. This chain connects TRBV6-6 to TRBJ1-2; D perhaps matches TRBD1 (5 bases). Per the germline V gene, CDR1 is MNHNY and CDR2 is SVGAGI (reference sequence). Deletions cut 1 base from V and 0 bases from J, with 15 bases between. This CDR3 is 17 amino acids long.